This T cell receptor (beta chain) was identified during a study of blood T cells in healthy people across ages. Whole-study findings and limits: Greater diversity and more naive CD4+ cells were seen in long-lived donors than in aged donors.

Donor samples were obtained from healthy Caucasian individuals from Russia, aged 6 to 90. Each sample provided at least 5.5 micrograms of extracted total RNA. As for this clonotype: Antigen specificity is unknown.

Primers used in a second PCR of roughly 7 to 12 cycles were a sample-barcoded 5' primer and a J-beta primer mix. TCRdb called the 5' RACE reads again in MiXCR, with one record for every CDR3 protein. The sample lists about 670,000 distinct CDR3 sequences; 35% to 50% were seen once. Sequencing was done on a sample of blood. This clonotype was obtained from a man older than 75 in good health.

CDR3 protein: CASSLIQGITGELFF. In nucleotides, the CDR3 is TGTGCCAGCAGCCTGATACAGGGTATCACCGGGGAGCTGTTTTTT. V gene TRBV12-3 or TRBV12-4 combines with J gene TRBJ2-2; weak D call: TRBD1 (6 bases). The CDR3 spans 15 residues. Trimming cost V 6 bases and J 4 bases, with 15 bases left between them.